This passage covers 10 T cell receptor beta chains from one sample sequenced in a study of beta chain features in type 1 diabetes (dated by TCRdb to the late 2010s). General findings and caveats noted by the study authors: In all four CD4+ subsets, TCRB CDR3 length was moderately but significantly shorter in type 1 diabetes patients.

The method was the immunoSEQ multiplex PCR assay. The entire amount of isolated RNA was reverse transcribed using the High Capacity cDNA Reverse Transcription Kit, so the sequenced TCRB transcripts were expressed ones. The immuneACCESS repertoire file appears here via TCRdb, limited to in-frame rearrangements. These files lack a portion of the clones; in checked studies, under half of the deficit traces to unresolved V genes, and the cause of the others is not known. The sample table shows about 650,000 clones, and under 15% are seen once. The ten top clones hold more than 0.09% of the sample. Antigen specificity for these receptors is unknown. The source material was naive CD4+ T cells from blood. Taken with the paper, the label for cell subset or site translates to: true naive CD4+ T cells. Receptor source: a man aged 30 to 39 with type 1 diabetes.

This clone was counted between two and nine times. The chain has TRBV2 and TRBJ2-7; the match to TRBD1 covers 7 bases. V was clipped by 6 bases and J by 3 bases; unmatched bases: 11. Germline V gene lookup returns CDR1 SNHLY and CDR2 FYNNEI. This CDR3 is 15 amino acids long. DNA of the CDR3: TGTGCCAGCAGCCCACATCTCGACAGGGACTACGAGCAGTACTTC. Translation gives CASSPHLDRDYEQYF. The complete variable domain, with remaining parts taken from reference TRBV2 and TRBJ2-7, reads EPEVTQTPSHQVTQMGQEVILRCVPISNHLYFYWYRQILGQKVEFLVSFYNNEISEKSEIFDDQFSVERPDGSNFTLKIRSTKLEDSAMYFCASSPHLDRDYEQYFGPGTRLTVT.

A few counts support this clone. The chain uses TRBV9 and TRBJ2-1; 7 nucleotides match TRBD1. The CDR3 contains 16 residues. The germline V gene encodes CDR1 SGDLS and CDR2 YYNGEE. Trimming at V came to 0 bases and at J to 7 bases, leaving 10 bases not matched to a gene. Written as DNA, the CDR3 is TGTGCCAGCAGCGTAGCGGGCGGCACAGGGGATAATGAGCAGTTCTTC. Amino acid sequence: CASSVAGGTGDNEQFF.

This clone came up a few times. V is TRBV11-2 and J is TRBJ1-1; unclear D gene. Germline assignment: CDR1 SGHAT and CDR2 FQNNGV. CDR3 length: 12 amino acids. The V and J ends lost 1 base and 7 bases respectively, with 7 bases between them. The CDR3 spells CASSLVAGEAFF. The CDR3 nucleotides are TGTGCCAGCAGCTTAGTGGCAGGTGAAGCTTTCTTT.

CDR3 protein: CASSVAPQGSWGYTF. The DNA of the CDR3 is TGTGCCAGCAGCGTAGCCCCACAGGGGTCTTGGGGCTACACCTTC. V is TRBV9 and J is TRBJ1-2, with TRBD1 matching over 7 bases. The CDR3 covers 15 residues. Germline CDR1 is SGDLS and CDR2 is YYNGEE. Trimming cost V 0 bases and J 8 bases; bases outside gene matches: 10.

V usage is TRBV25-1 and J usage is TRBJ2-5, with 7 bases aligning to TRBD1. This CDR3 is built from 16 residues. CDR1 and CDR2 (germline): MGHDK, SYGVNS. V lost 5 bases to trimming and J lost 3 bases; unmatched junction nucleotides: 12. CDR3 nucleotide sequence: TGTGCCAGCAGTCCGGGATTCTATACAGGGGAAGAGACCCAGTACTTC. Translated, it gives CASSPGFYTGEETQYF.

This clone has more than one count but fewer than ten. Distinct nucleotide sequences in the sample also encode this CDR3. This sequence joins TRBV9 and TRBJ1-2; tentative D call: TRBD1 (5 bases). Trimming took 0 bases from V and 2 from J, leaving 5 bases between them. The germline gives CDR1 SGDLS, CDR2 YYNGEE. The CDR3 covers 13 residues. CDR3 region: CASSVGGNYGYTF. Here the CDR3 DNA reads TGTGCCAGCAGCGTAGGGGGCAACTATGGCTACACCTTC.

The chain employs TRBV21-1 and TRBJ2-1. TRBV21-1 is designated a pseudogene. This CDR3 spans 15 amino acids. CDR3 DNA: TGTGCCAGCAGCAGGCGTCAACAAAATTACGATGAGCAGTTCTTC. It translates to CASSRRQQNYDEQFF.

This clone was observed a handful of times. The CDR3 nucleotides read TGTGCCAGCAGCGGCCGGGACCCTGAAGCTTTCTTT. Translation: CASSGRDPEAFF. This rearrangement joins TRBV11-2 to TRBJ1-1; D is perhaps TRBD1 (5 bases). V lost 5 bases, J lost 6 bases, and 10 bases lay in between. Per germline, CDR1 SGHAT and CDR2 FQNNGV. This CDR3 spans 12 amino acids.

This clone was seen only a few times. The chain employs TRBV6-5 and TRBJ1-2, with D possibly TRBD1 on 6 matching bases. Germline lookup yields CDR1 MNHEY and CDR2 SVGAGI. This CDR3 region has 12 residues. Trimming shortened V by 4 bases and J by 6 bases, and 9 bases separated the two germline ends. CDR3 coding DNA: TGTGCCAGCAGTTTCGCAGGGGATGGCTACACCTTC. As protein: CASSFAGDGYTF.

Here the CDR3 DNA reads TGTGCCATCAGTGAGTCAACACAGAACACCGGGGAGCTGTTTTTT. Its protein is CAISESTQNTGELFF. The V and J genes are TRBV10-3 and TRBJ2-2; D remains ambiguous. Germline CDR1 is ENHRY and CDR2 is SYGVKD. V lost 0 bases and J 1 base, leaving 6 bases between the germline ends. The CDR3 sequence is 15 residues long.